The TCR beta chain under discussion was sequenced for a study of blood T cells in healthy people across ages. Study observations and caveats: Significant beta diversity loss was already apparent by age roughly 43, declining roughly linearly. Unsorted PBMCs ruled out conclusive naive versus antigen-experienced comparison.

With a J-beta primer mix and a sample-barcoded 5' primer, a second PCR ran about 6 to 11 cycles. TCRdb re-called the 5' RACE reads through MiXCR, storing one row per CDR3 protein. The sample lists 500,000 to 700,000 distinct CDR3 sequences; about 28% were seen once. With regard to this clonotype: Its target is not known. A read error is possible here, since a much larger clone lies one base away.

The source is a woman older than 75 in good health. The sample consisted of blood.

In DNA, the CDR3 is TGTGCCAGCAGCCTGACAAGGGGCCGGGGTAACTATGGCTACACCTTC. It specifies CASSLTRGRGNYGYTF. The chain employs TRBV12-3 or TRBV12-4 and TRBJ1-2; TRBD1 is a possible D gene (5 bases). Trimming stripped 6 bases from V and 1 base from J, with 18 bases between. CDR3 size: 16 residues.